This record concerns one T cell receptor beta chain sequence. This clone was detected only a few times. The antigen it binds to is not known. Base qualities were left out, and no much larger clone turns up one base away. The sample belongs to a study of blood T cell repertoires in COVID-19 (dated by TCRdb to 2020 to 2022). Study-level background: Samples covering the acute and convalescent phases of COVID-19 were provided by collaborators in the United States, Italy and Spain. The samples were drawn from the first 160 participants of the ongoing ImmuneRACE study and from 1,254 subjects provided by 6 global collaborators. The repertoires were made available in a free public database intended to serve as a resource for research on the immune response to SARS-CoV-2. Subjects who had been exposed to COVID-19, were actively infected with it, or had recovered from it provided the deeply sampled blood TCRbeta repertoires that made up the dataset. The prospective study material was composed of cDNA or gDNA derived from T cells, B-cell-depleted T cells, or PBMCs. Where available, HLA class I and class II types were obtained from metadata supplied by the sample provider rather than from assay-based typing. Nearly every sample came with metadata listing a de-identified subject ID, COVID-19 status, age in years and sex. Study-wide conclusions, independent of this receptor: The amount of clinical and demographic metadata varied by source and participant and was provided uncurated.

TCRbeta CDR3 regions were amplified from genomic DNA by means of the immunoSEQ Assay, a bias-controlled multiplex PCR. The published analysis was carried out like this. Nucleated cell counts per sample were estimated from amplification of reference gene primers within the assay. To quantify the absolute abundance of each unique TCRbeta CDR3 rearrangement, sequence reads were collapsed and filtered. For each sample, productive Simpson clonality was calculated by taking the square root of Simpson's diversity index across productive rearrangements. TCRdb carries this immuneACCESS record with in-frame sequences only. Its versions omit some clonotypes, under half of them owing to an unresolved V gene in the studies checked, with the rest unexplained. V and J calls and clone size come straight from that table; D and trimming were deduced from the DNA. The sample has about 140,000 clones on record, roughly 78% of them singletons. Of the sample, around 4% falls within the top ten clones.

Collaborating institutions collected whole blood in K2EDTA tubes following their own protocols. For TCRbeta analysis, collaborators shipped samples as frozen whole blood, isolated PBMCs, or DNA extracted from either of those sample types. Sequencing input: peripheral blood. The sequence was obtained from a man in his sixties with acute or convalescent COVID-19.

The nucleotides are TGCGCCAGCAGCCAGGGCCGGGACAGGACCGGGGAGCTGTTTTTT. It translates as CASSQGRDRTGELFF. The rearranged segments are TRBV4-3 and TRBJ2-2, and TRBD1 matches 8 of the central bases. From the cysteine up to the phenylalanine, the CDR3 has a length of 15 residues. The sequence is cut down to CDR3 DNA, 45 bases in frame from base 1. From a lookup of the germline V gene, CDR1 and CDR2 are LGHNA and YSLEER. Germline trimming amounts to 3 bases on V and 5 bases on J, with 5 as the count of junction bases outside the gene matches.